This TCR beta chain was sequenced in a study of glioma-infiltrating T cells after dendritic cell vaccination. Whole-study context: Patients had newly diagnosed or recurrent glioblastoma and received dendritic cell vaccines. The vaccine used monocyte-derived dendritic cells pulsed overnight with autologous tumor lysate.

Only patients with spare fresh-frozen tumor and over two years of follow-up were included. PBMC sampling occurred before vaccination, two weeks after the third dose, and at progression. A remark on this clone: Other DNA sequences in this sample translate to the same CDR3.

There are 13 residues in the CDR3. Trimming removed 2 bases at V and 2 bases at J, with 10 bases between. Looked up from germline, CDR1 is GTSNPN and CDR2 is SVGIG (reference sequence). Assay: immunoSEQ multiplex PCR; the TCRdb copy retains only in-frame clones and omits some. The table records 90,000 to 100,000 clones, roughly three quarters of them present only once. The chain links TRBV30 to TRBJ2-7, with D possibly matching TRBD2 (5 bases). This sequence originates from a human donor with glioblastoma. This specimen consisted of blood, obtained before dendritic cell vaccination. The CDR3 sequence: CAWSMTGTYEQYF. Written as DNA, the CDR3 is TGTGCCTGGAGTATGACCGGGACCTACGAGCAGTACTTC.